This is a list of T cell receptor beta chains from one sample in a study of blood T cell repertoires in COVID-19. Sequencing used immunoSEQ multiplex PCR; TCRdb keeps in-frame clones, though not all of them. The sample records 200,000 or so clones, about 88% being singletons. The sample consisted of PBMCs or T cells enriched from blood (not recorded which). These receptors all stem from a woman aged 25 to 45 who had recovered from COVID-19. CDR3s include the opening cysteine and the closing phenylalanine or tryptophan. The D gene is left open where the match is weak. Clone size is stated in some rows and not others, as once, few, many or a class when expanded.

>TRBJ1-2|NA|TRBV12-3/TRBV12-4|12|NA
CASRLTEHGYTF
TGTGCCAGCAGACTCACCGAACATGGCTACACCTTC
>TRBJ2-3|NA|TRBV11-2|15|NA
CASSSRTDSTDTQYF
TGTGCCAGCAGCTCCAGGACAGATAGCACAGATACGCAGTATTTT
>TRBJ1-5|NA|TRBV5-4|12|NA
CASTPCNQPQHF
TGTGCCAGCACCCCCTGCAATCAGCCCCAGCATTTT
>TRBJ1-3|TRBD1|TRBV9|16|NA
CASSVTVTGNGNTIYF
TGTGCCAGCAGCGTAACCGTGACAGGGAACGGAAACACCATATATTTT
>TRBJ1-3|TRBD1|TRBV7-2|14|few
CASTQVDRGHTIYF
TGTGCCAGCACCCAAGTAGACAGGGGTCACACCATATATTTT
>TRBJ2-3|TRBD2|TRBV9|17|NA
CASSPEDSGGATDTQYF
TGTGCCAGCAGCCCTGAGGATAGCGGGGGGGCCACAGATACGCAGTATTTT
>TRBJ2-7|TRBD2|TRBV10-3|14|NA
CAIRSDMGGDEQYF
TGTGCCATCAGGTCCGACATGGGAGGGGACGAGCAGTACTTC
>TRBJ2-2|TRBD2|TRBV4-1|17|few
CASSLLHLGLEAGELFF
TGCGCCAGCAGCCTCCTACACCTCGGACTAGAGGCCGGGGAGCTGTTTTTT
>TRBJ2-5|TRBD1|TRBV6-5|14|NA
CASSFRQGQETQYF
TGTGCCAGCAGTTTCCGACAGGGACAAGAGACCCAGTACTTC
>TRBJ2-2|TRBD1|TRBV6-5|15|NA
CASRRPGQGVGELFF
TGTGCCAGCAGGCGACCGGGACAGGGGGTCGGGGAGCTGTTTTTT
>TRBJ2-3|NA|TRBV7-3|16|NA
CASSFGLFLGTDTQYF
TGTGCCAGCAGCTTCGGACTTTTCCTGGGCACAGATACGCAGTATTTT
>TRBJ1-2|NA|TRBV7-3|17|NA
CASSLTHTGIGDYGYTF
TGTGCCAGCAGCTTAACGCACACAGGGATAGGAGACTATGGCTACACCTTC
>TRBJ1-1|TRBD1|TRBV5-4|14|NA
CASSLTRDSTEAFF
TGTGCCAGCAGCTTGACTAGGGACAGCACTGAAGCTTTCTTT
>TRBJ1-1|TRBD1|TRBV6-5|14|NA
CASSYPGQGTEAFF
TGTGCCAGCAGTTACCCCGGACAGGGCACTGAAGCTTTCTTT
>TRBJ2-3|TRBD2|TRBV5-1|16|NA
CASSLDTSGGTDTQYF
TGCGCCAGCAGCTTGGATACTAGCGGGGGCACAGATACGCAGTATTTT
>TRBJ1-1|TRBD1|TRBV29-1|14|NA
CSVVSLTGTTEAFF
TGCAGCGTTGTGAGCCTGACAGGGACGACTGAAGCTTTCTTT
>TRBJ2-7|NA|TRBV7-2|15|NA
CASSLAVHSTYEQYF
TGTGCCAGCAGCTTAGCCGTCCACAGCACCTACGAGCAGTACTTC
>TRBJ2-3|TRBD2|TRBV2|14|NA
CASSPSGLTDTQYF
TGTGCCAGCTCCCCTAGCGGACTCACAGATACGCAGTATTTT
>TRBJ1-1|NA|TRBV9|13|NA
CASSVSVKTEAFF
TGTGCCAGCAGCGTTAGTGTAAAGACTGAAGCTTTCTTT
>TRBJ1-5|NA|TRBV13|14|few
CASSLGGGNQPQHF
TGTGCCAGCAGCTTAGGGGGAGGCAATCAGCCCCAGCATTTT
>TRBJ2-6|NA|TRBV19|15|once
CASSIGRTGANVLTF
TGTGCCAGTAGTATAGGGAGGACTGGGGCCAACGTCCTGACTTTC
>TRBJ1-5|NA|TRBV5-6|14|NA
CASSLGAGPQPQHF
TGTGCCAGCAGCTTGGGAGCTGGTCCCCAGCCCCAGCATTTT
>TRBJ1-4|TRBD1|TRBV29-1|13|NA
CSVGQGTNEKLFF
TGCAGCGTGGGACAGGGCACTAATGAAAAACTGTTTTTT
>TRBJ2-1|NA|TRBV7-6|16|few
CASSTPGRGTYNEQFF
TGTGCCAGCAGCACCCCTGGGCGGGGAACCTACAATGAGCAGTTCTTC
>TRBJ2-1|NA|TRBV11-2|14|NA
CASRPLRGGIPQFF
TGTGCCAGCAGGCCGCTCCGTGGGGGGATTCCGCAGTTCTTC
>TRBJ2-7|NA|TRBV19|15|NA
CASSIVGASSYEQYF
TGTGCCAGTAGTATAGTGGGGGCCTCCTCCTACGAGCAGTACTTC
>TRBJ2-1|TRBD1|TRBV11-1|15|NA
CASSLEQGGYNEQFF
TGTGCCAGCAGCTTAGAACAGGGGGGTTACAATGAGCAGTTCTTC
>TRBJ2-3|NA|TRBV7-6|15|NA
CASKLRGTGTDTQYF
TGTGCCAGCAAGCTCAGGGGTACGGGCACAGATACGCAGTATTTT
>TRBJ2-5|TRBD1|TRBV6-5|14|NA
CASSPGQVRETQYF
TGTGCCAGCAGTCCGGGACAGGTGAGGGAGACCCAGTACTTC
>TRBJ2-1|NA|TRBV14|14|NA
CASSQDRGGNEQFF
TGTGCCAGCAGCCAAGATCGGGGTGGGAATGAGCAGTTCTTC
>TRBJ1-5|TRBD1|TRBV6-5|13|NA
CASGPGQKKPQHF
TGTGCCAGCGGACCGGGACAGAAAAAGCCCCAGCATTTT
>TRBJ1-6|TRBD1|TRBV27|17|NA
CASSLYTFGTVNSPLHF
TGTGCCAGCAGTTTATACACATTCGGGACAGTCAATTCACCCCTCCACTTT
>TRBJ1-1|NA|TRBV27|13|NA
CASSLYPGAEAFF
TGTGCCAGCAGTTTATATCCAGGGGCTGAAGCTTTCTTT
>TRBJ1-2|NA|TRBV4-3|15|NA
CASSQGVARVYGYTF
TGCGCCAGCAGCCAAGGCGTCGCACGGGTCTATGGCTACACCTTC
>TRBJ1-5|NA|TRBV4-3|15|NA
CASSPVVGGKQPQHF
TGCGCCAGCAGCCCAGTAGTCGGGGGAAAACAGCCCCAGCATTTT
>TRBJ2-1|TRBD1|TRBV10-3|12|NA
CAIGGQGNEQFF
TGTGCCATCGGGGGACAGGGGAATGAGCAGTTCTTC
>TRBJ2-7|NA|TRBV5-6|14|NA
CASSPGLERYEQYF
TGTGCCAGCAGCCCAGGGCTGGAGCGCTACGAGCAGTACTTC
>TRBJ1-5|NA|TRBV6-4|14|NA
CASSDPGISQPQHF
TGTGCCAGCAGTGACCCGGGGATTTCACAGCCCCAGCATTTT
>TRBJ1-1|NA|TRBV11-2|13|NA
CASSYVADTEAFF
TGTGCCAGCAGCTATGTGGCGGACACTGAAGCTTTCTTT
>TRBJ2-1|TRBD1|TRBV6-1|17|NA
CASSDLRGSGLNNEQFF
TGTGCCAGCAGTGACCTCAGGGGGAGCGGCTTAAACAATGAGCAGTTCTTC
>TRBJ1-1|NA|TRBV19|15|NA
CASSKRTAGDTEAFF
TGTGCCAGTAGTAAACGGACAGCGGGGGACACTGAAGCTTTCTTT